This TCR beta chain was captured by sequencing in a study of OX40 agonist ivuxolimab in advanced cancers. The germline V gene has CDR1 MGHRA and CDR2 YSYEKL. The CDR3 is 18 amino acids. V lost 1 base to trimming and J lost 0 bases, with 16 bases between them. The table lists this clone with a count of one. Sequenced by immunoSEQ multiplex PCR; TCRdb stores in-frame clones only, minus some. The data show 75,000 to 90,000 clones, with around nine tenths seen just once and around 1.5% held by the top ten. The chain has TRBV4-1 and TRBJ2-1; possibly TRBD2 for D (6 bases). The source is an adult with an advanced solid tumor such as melanoma, head and neck, liver or kidney cancer. Sequencing used CD4+ or CD8+ T cells sorted from blood, obtained in a trial of the OX40 agonist ivuxolimab. The CDR3 coding sequence is TGCGCCAGCAGCCAAGCCGGAGCGGGCCAGAGCTCCTACAATGAGCAGTTCTTC. Amino acids: CASSQAGAGQSSYNEQFF.